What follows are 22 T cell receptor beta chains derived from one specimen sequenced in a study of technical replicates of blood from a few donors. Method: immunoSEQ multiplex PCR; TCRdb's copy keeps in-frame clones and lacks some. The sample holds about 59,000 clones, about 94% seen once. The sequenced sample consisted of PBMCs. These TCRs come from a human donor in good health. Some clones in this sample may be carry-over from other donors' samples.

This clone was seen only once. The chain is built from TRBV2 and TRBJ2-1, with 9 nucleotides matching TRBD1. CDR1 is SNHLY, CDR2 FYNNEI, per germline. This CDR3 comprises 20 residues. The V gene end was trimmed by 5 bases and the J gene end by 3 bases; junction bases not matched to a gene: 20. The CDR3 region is CASSIPGTGLASTLYNEQFF. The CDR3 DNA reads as TGTGCCAGCAGTATCCCCGGGACAGGGCTAGCCTCGACTCTCTACAATGAGCAGTTCTTC. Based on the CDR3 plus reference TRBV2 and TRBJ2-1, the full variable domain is EPEVTQTPSHQVTQMGQEVILRCVPISNHLYFYWYRQILGQKVEFLVSFYNNEISEKSEIFDDQFSVERPDGSNFTLKIRSTKLEDSAMYFCASSIPGTGLASTLYNEQFFGPGTRLTVL.

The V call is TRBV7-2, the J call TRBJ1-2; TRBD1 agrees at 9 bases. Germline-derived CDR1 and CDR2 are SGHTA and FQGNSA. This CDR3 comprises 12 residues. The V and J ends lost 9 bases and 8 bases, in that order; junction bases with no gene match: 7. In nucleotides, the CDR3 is TGTGCCAGTATAAGGGACAGGGAAGGCTACACCTTC. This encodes CASIRDREGYTF.

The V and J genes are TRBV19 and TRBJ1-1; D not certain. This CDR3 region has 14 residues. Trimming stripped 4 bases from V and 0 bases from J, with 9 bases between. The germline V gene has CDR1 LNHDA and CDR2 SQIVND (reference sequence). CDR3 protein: CASSSQAMNTEAFF. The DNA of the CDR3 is TGTGCCAGTAGTAGCCAGGCAATGAACACTGAAGCTTTCTTT.

The CDR3 DNA follows: TGTGCCAGCAGAGGGACAATAGCTATCTCTGGAAACACCATATATTTT. Its translation: CASRGTIAISGNTIYF. V is TRBV2 and J is TRBJ1-3, with a weak D call TRBD1 (6 bases). The CDR3 is 16 residues long. CDR1 is SNHLY and CDR2 is FYNNEI in the germline V gene. V was cut by 6 bases and J by 0 bases, with 15 bases left in between. The full variable domain, in which reference TRBV2 and TRBJ1-3 provide the parts outside the CDR3, is EPEVTQTPSHQVTQMGQEVILRCVPISNHLYFYWYRQILGQKVEFLVSFYNNEISEKSEIFDDQFSVERPDGSNFTLKIRSTKLEDSAMYFCASRGTIAISGNTIYFGEGSWLTVV.

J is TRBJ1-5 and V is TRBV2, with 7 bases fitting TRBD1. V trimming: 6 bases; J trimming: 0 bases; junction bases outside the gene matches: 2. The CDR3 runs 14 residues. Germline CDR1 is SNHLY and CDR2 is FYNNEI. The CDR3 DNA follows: TGTGCCAGCAGAGGACAGGTTAGCAATCAGCCCCAGCATTTT. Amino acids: CASRGQVSNQPQHF.

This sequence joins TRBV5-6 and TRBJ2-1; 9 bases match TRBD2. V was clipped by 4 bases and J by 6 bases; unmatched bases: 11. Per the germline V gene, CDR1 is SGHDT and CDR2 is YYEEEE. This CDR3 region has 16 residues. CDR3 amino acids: CASSLLAGVGGNEQFF. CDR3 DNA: TGTGCCAGCAGCCTCTTAGCGGGAGTCGGGGGCAATGAGCAGTTCTTC.

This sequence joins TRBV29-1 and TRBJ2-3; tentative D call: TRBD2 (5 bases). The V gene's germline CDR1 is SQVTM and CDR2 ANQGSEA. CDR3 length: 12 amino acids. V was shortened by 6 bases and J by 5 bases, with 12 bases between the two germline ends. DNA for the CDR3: TGCAGCGTCCCGGGATTTATAGATACGCAGTATTTT. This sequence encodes CSVPGFIDTQYF.

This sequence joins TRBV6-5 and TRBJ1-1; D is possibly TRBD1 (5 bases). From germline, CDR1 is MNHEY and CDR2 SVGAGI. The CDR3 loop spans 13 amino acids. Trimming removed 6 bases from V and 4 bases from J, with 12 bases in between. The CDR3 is CASSSGSSTEAFF. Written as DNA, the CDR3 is TGTGCCAGCAGCTCAGGGTCGTCCACTGAAGCTTTCTTT.

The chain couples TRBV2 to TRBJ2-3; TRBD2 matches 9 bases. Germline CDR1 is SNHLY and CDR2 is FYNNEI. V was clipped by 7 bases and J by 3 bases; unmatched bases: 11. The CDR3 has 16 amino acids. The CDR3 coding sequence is TGTGCCAGCAAACTAGCTGGGACTAGCAGTACAGATACGCAGTATTTT. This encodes CASKLAGTSSTDTQYF.

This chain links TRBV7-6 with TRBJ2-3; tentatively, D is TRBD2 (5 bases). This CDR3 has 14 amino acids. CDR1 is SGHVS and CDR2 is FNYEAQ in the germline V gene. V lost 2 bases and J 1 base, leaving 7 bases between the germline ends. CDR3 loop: CASSLKGGTDTQYF. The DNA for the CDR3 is TGTGCCAGCAGCTTAAAGGGAGGCACAGATACGCAGTATTTT.

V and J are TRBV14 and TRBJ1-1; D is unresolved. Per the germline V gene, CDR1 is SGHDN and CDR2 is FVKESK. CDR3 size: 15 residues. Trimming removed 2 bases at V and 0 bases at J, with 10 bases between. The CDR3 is CASSQRNSMNTEAFF. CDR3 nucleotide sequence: TGTGCCAGCAGCCAACGGAACAGTATGAACACTGAAGCTTTCTTT. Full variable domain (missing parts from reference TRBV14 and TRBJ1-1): EAGVTQFPSHSVIEKGQTVTLRCDPISGHDNLYWYRRVMGKEIKFLLHFVKESKQDESGMPNNRFLAERTGGTYSTLKVQPAELEDSGVYFCASSQRNSMNTEAFFGQGTRLTVV.

The CDR3 sequence: CASDSSRSYNSPLHF. CDR3 coding DNA: TGTGCCAGCGATTCTTCGAGGTCCTATAATTCACCCCTCCACTTT. The chain links TRBV2 to TRBJ1-6; D is unclear. V was clipped by 8 bases and J by 1 base, with 12 bases between them. The germline gives CDR1 SNHLY, CDR2 FYNNEI. The CDR3 length is 15 residues.

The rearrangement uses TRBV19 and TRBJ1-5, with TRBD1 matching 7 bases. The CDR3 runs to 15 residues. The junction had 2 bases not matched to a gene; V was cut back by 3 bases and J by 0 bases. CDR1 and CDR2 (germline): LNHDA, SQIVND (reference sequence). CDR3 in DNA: TGTGCCAGTAGTATCCAGGGGGATAGCAATCAGCCCCAGCATTTT. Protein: CASSIQGDSNQPQHF.

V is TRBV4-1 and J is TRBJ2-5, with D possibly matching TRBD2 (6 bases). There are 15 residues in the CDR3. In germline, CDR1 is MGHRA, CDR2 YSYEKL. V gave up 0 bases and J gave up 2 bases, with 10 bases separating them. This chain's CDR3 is CASSQDWAGQETQYF. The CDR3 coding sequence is TGCGCCAGCAGCCAAGATTGGGCGGGGCAAGAGACCCAGTACTTC.

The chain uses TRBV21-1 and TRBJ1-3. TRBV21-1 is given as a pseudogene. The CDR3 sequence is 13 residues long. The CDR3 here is CRAGGVLGNTIYF. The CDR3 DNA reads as TGTAGAGCGGGGGGAGTCTTAGGAAACACCATATATTTT.

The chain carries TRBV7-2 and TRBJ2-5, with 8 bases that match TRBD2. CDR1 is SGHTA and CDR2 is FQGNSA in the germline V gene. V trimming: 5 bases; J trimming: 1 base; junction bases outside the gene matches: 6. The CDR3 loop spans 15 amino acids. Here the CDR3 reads CASSLWTSSQETQYF. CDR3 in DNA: TGTGCCAGCAGCCTTTGGACTAGCAGCCAAGAGACCCAGTACTTC. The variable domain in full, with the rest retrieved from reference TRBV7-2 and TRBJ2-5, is GAGVSQSPSNKVTEKGKDVELRCDPISGHTALYWYRQSLGQGLEFLIYFQGNSAPDKSGLPSDRFSAERTGGSVSTLTIQRTQQEDSAVYLCASSLWTSSQETQYFGPGTRLLVL.

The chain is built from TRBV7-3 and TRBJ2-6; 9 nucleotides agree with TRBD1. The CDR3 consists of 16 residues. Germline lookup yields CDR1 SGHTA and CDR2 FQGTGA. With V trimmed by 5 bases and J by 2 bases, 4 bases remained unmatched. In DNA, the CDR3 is TGTGCCAGCAGCCCGGGGACAGGGACTGGGGCCAACGTCCTGACTTTC. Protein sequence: CASSPGTGTGANVLTF. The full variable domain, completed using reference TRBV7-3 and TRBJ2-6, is GAGVSQTPSNKVTEKGKYVELRCDPISGHTALYWYRQSLGQGPEFLIYFQGTGAADDSGLPNDRFFAVRPEGSVSTLKIQRTERGDSAVYLCASSPGTGTGANVLTFGAGSRLTVL.

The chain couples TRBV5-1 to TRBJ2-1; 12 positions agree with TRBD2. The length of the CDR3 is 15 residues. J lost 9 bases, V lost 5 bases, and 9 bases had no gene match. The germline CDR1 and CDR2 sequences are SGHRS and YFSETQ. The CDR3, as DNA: TGCGCCAGCAGTTTCCCTAGCGGGGGGGCGACTGAGCAGTTCTTC. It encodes CASSFPSGGATEQFF.

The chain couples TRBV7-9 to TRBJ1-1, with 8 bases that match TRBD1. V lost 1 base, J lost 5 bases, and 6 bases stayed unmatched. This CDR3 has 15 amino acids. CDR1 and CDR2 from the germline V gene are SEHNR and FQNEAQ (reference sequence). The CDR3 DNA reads TGTGCCAGCAGCTTAGGACAGGGGATAGGGACTGAAGCTTTCTTT. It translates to CASSLGQGIGTEAFF. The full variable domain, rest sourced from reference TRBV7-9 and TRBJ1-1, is DTGVSQNPRHKITKRGQNVTFRCDPISEHNRLYWYRQTLGQGPEFLTYFQNEAQLEKSRLLSDRFSAERPKGSFSTLEIQRTEQGDSAMYLCASSLGQGIGTEAFFGQGTRLTVV.

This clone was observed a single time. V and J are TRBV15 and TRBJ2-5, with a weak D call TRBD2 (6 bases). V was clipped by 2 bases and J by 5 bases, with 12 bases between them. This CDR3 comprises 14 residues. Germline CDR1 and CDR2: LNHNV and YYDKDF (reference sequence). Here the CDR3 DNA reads TGTGCCACCAGCAGAACGGGAGAGATGGAGACCCAGTACTTC. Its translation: CATSRTGEMETQYF.

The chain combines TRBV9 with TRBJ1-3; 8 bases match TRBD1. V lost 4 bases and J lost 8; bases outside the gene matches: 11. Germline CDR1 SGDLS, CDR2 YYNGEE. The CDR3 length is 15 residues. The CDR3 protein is CASSYGQGIGDTIYF. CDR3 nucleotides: TGTGCCAGCAGCTATGGACAGGGTATAGGAGACACCATATATTTT.

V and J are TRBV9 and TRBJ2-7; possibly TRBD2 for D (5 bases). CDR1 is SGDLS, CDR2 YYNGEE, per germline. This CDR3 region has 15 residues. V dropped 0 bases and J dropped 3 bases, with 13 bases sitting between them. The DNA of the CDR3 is TGTGCCAGCAGCGTAGCTAGCTCGATGGGCTACGAGCAGTACTTC. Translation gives CASSVASSMGYEQYF.